This record looks at one T cell receptor (beta chain) sequence and its context. Some clones are missing from TCRdb's copy, which holds only in-frame ones; the method was immunoSEQ multiplex PCR. Here the sample spans millions of clones, roughly 91% being singletons. Only CD45RO-negative cells positively selected for CCR7 counted as naive CD8 cells, so terminally differentiated effector memory CD45RA+ cells were excluded. The data stem from a study of shared clonotypes between healthy human individuals. CDR3 length equals 13 residues. Trimming removed 4 bases at V and 5 bases at J, with 9 bases between. CDR1 is ENHRY and CDR2 is SYGVKD in the germline V gene.

V gene TRBV10-3 combines with J gene TRBJ1-5; D not certain. Sequenced sample: naive CD8+ T cells from PBMCs. This TCR came from a man between 18 and 35 years old in good health. Some clones in this sample may be carry-over from other donors' samples. The CDR3 here is CAISVGSYQPQHF. The CDR3 DNA sequence: TGTGCCATCAGTGTGGGTTCTTATCAGCCCCAGCATTTT.